One and the same sample provided the 20 T cell receptor beta chains below, sequenced in a study of T cell clonality in common variable immunodeficiency. Antigens for these TCRs are unknown. Sequencing was performed with immunoSEQ multiplex PCR; in TCRdb, only in-frame clones are kept and a portion is missing. The ten top clones account for 4.9%, within a sample of around 15,000 clones. Regarding the study as a whole: In common variable immunodeficiency, TCR beta chains reportedly carried fewer deletions and N-nucleotide insertions.

Sequences were obtained from peripheral blood mononuclear cells. The receptors were gathered from a human donor with common variable immunodeficiency.

For this clone: Read sequence stops 3 residues before the CDR3 end, and the germline J gene provides the missing end. The J gene is TRBJ1-2, the V gene TRBV7-9, with 8 bases aligning to TRBD1. Per the germline V gene, CDR1 is SEHNR and CDR2 is FQNEAQ (reference sequence). The ends lost 5 bases at V and 5 bases at J; junction bases unmatched: 10. The CDR3 length is 15 residues. The part of the CDR3 DNA that was read is TGTGCCAGCAGCCGGCCCGACAGGGGTGGGTATGGC. This encodes CASSRPDRGGYG. The entire CDR3 protein is CASSRPDRGGYGYTF.

For this clone: The DNA ends 3 residues before the CDR3 does, and the rest of the CDR3 is filled in from the germline J gene. V usage is TRBV11-1 and J usage is TRBJ1-1; TRBD1 is a possible D gene (6 bases). The CDR3 consists of 14 residues. V was cut by 3 bases and J by 7 bases, with 15 bases left in between. Germline CDR1 is SGHAT and CDR2 is FQDESV (reference sequence). This CDR3 reads CASSFRLIGGEAFF. Partial CDR3 DNA: TGTGCCAGCAGCTTTAGGCTCATAGGGGGTGAA.

On this clone: The CDR3 is cut off 3 residues early in the read; its end comes from the germline J gene. The chain combines TRBV11-3 with TRBJ2-5, with 9 nucleotides matching TRBD2. The V and J ends lost 3 bases and 5 bases, in that order; junction bases with no gene match: 4. Germline V CDR1 and CDR2: SGHNT, YENEEA. The CDR3 is 14 residues long. The CDR3 sequence: CASSLGGGDETQYF. The sequenced CDR3 bases are TGTGCCAGCAGCTTGGGCGGGGGGGATGAGACC. The full variable domain, with the rest looked up from reference TRBV11-3 and TRBJ2-5, is EAGVVQSPRYKIIEKKQPVAFWCNPISGHNTLYWYLQNLGQGPELLIRYENEEAVDDSQLPKDRFSAERLKGVDSTLKIQPAELGDSAVYLCASSLGGGDETQYFGPGTRLLVL.

Comments on this clone: Sequencing ends 3 residues short of the CDR3 end; the germline J gene provides the rest. The rearrangement uses TRBV5-6 and TRBJ2-5, with D tentatively TRBD1 or TRBD2 (5 bases each). Trimming took off 3 bases at V and 4 bases at J, with 16 bases between the two ends. The CDR3 contains 15 residues. Per the germline V gene, CDR1 is SGHDT and CDR2 is YYEEEE. CDR3 region: CASSSMEAGRETQYF. The CDR3 DNA, read in part, is TGTGCCAGCAGCTCCATGGAGGCAGGGCGAGAGACC.

Considering frequency, this clone is medium-sized (0.01 to 0.1%). Incomplete CDR3 DNA: TGTGCCAGCAGTGAAGGGAGGACAGGGAAGTTCTCTGGGGCCAACGTC. Amino acid sequence: CASSEGRTGKFSGANV. The entire CDR3 sequence reads CASSEGRTGKFSGANVLTF. The chain has TRBV6-1 and TRBJ2-6; 8 bases align to TRBD1. The observed sequence ends 3 residues before the CDR3 terminus, with the missing tail filled in from the germline J gene. The V gene end was trimmed by 1 base and the J gene end by 0 bases; junction bases not matched to a gene: 8. CDR1 is MNHNS and CDR2 is SASEGT in the germline V gene. This CDR3 comprises 19 residues.

A note on this clone: The DNA ends 3 residues before the CDR3 does, and the rest of the CDR3 is filled in from the germline J gene. J is TRBJ1-2 and V is TRBV20-1; 9 bases fit TRBD1. Germline trimming cut 2 bases from V and 0 bases from J; bases unmatched to any gene: 1. The CDR3 extends over 14 amino acids. Germline loops: CDR1 DFQATT, CDR2 SNEGSKA (reference sequence). CDR3 DNA (partial): TGCAGTGCTAGAAGACAGGGGGCTAACTATGGC. As protein: CSARRQGANYG. Given in full, the CDR3 is CSARRQGANYGYTF.

As for this clone: The CDR3 goes on 3 residues after the read ends, and that part is filled in from the germline J gene. The V and J genes are TRBV11-2 and TRBJ1-1, with D tentatively TRBD1 (6 bases). Germline values: CDR1 SGHAT, CDR2 FQNNGV. V was shortened by 5 bases and J by 4 bases, with 14 bases between the two germline ends. The CDR3 totals 14 residues. This CDR3 reads CASSRSTGGTEAFF. The DNA read from the CDR3 is TGTGCCAGCAGCCGCTCGACAGGCGGCACTGAA.

A note on this clone: Sequencing ends 3 residues short of the CDR3 end; the germline J gene provides the rest. The chain recombines TRBV7-6 with TRBJ2-7, with TRBD1 matching 8 bases. CDR1 SGHVS and CDR2 FNYEAQ come from the germline V gene. The CDR3 is 13 residues long. V shed 6 bases, J shed 5 bases, and the junction held 6 bases outside the gene matches. The CDR3 DNA, read in part, is TGTGCCAGCAGTATAAGGGGACAGGACGAG. It specifies CASSIRGQDE. In full, the CDR3 reads CASSIRGQDEQYF.

The sequenced CDR3 bases are TGTGCCAGCAGTTCGACAGGGTTCTATGGC. Protein product: CASSSTGFYG. The whole CDR3 region reads CASSSTGFYGYTF. The chain employs TRBV12-3 or TRBV12-4 and TRBJ1-2; 7 bases agree with TRBD1. The read terminates 3 residues before the CDR3 end, so the remaining end is supplied by the germline J gene. The CDR3 totals 13 residues. V dropped 4 bases and J dropped 4; count of bases not matched to a gene: 3.

Concerning this clone itself: The read gets to within 3 residues of the CDR3 end, and the germline J gene fills in the rest. The V gene is TRBV18, the J gene TRBJ2-7, with D perhaps matching TRBD1 (7 bases). This CDR3 has 13 residues. Trimming cost V 6 bases and J 0 bases, with 9 bases left between them. Germline CDR1 reads KGHSH; CDR2 reads LQKENI. The CDR3 here is CASSRDSSYEQYF. CDR3 DNA, as far as it was read: TGTGCCAGCTCGCGGGACAGCTCCTACGAG. Full variable domain (remainder filled in from reference TRBV18 and TRBJ2-7): NAGVMQNPRHLVRRRGQEARLRCSPMKGHSHVYWYRQLPEEGLKFMVYLQKENIIDESGMPKERFSAEFPKEGPSILRIQQVVRGDSAAYFCASSRDSSYEQYFGPGTRLTVT.

On this clone: The sequenced fragment ends 3 residues before the CDR3 boundary, so the rest is inferred from the germline J gene. The rearrangement joins TRBV7-2 to TRBJ2-1; TRBD2 matches at 7 bases. V trimming: 3 bases; J trimming: 9 bases; junction bases outside the gene matches: 11. CDR1 is SGHTA, CDR2 FQGNSA, per germline. The CDR3 totals 15 residues. The part of the CDR3 DNA that was read is TGTGCCAGCAGCTTTACGGGGGGACCGTCTAGTGAG. It encodes CASSFTGGPSSE. The entire CDR3 reads CASSFTGGPSSEQFF.

Regarding this clone: The CDR3 is cut off 3 residues early in the read; its end comes from the germline J gene. The V and J genes are TRBV7-2 and TRBJ1-5; 7 bases line up with TRBD1. The CDR3 is made up of 15 amino acids. V was clipped by 0 bases and J by 2 bases; unmatched bases: 1. Germline CDR1 reads SGHTA; CDR2 reads FQGNSA. The part of the CDR3 DNA that was read is TGTGCCAGCAGCTTAGCCCAGGGGGGCAATCAGCCC. This gives the protein CASSLAQGGNQP. The full CDR3 reads CASSLAQGGNQPQHF.

Regarding this clone: The CDR3 end lies 3 residues beyond the end of the read and is filled in from the germline J gene. V usage is TRBV12-5 and J usage is TRBJ2-7, with 10 positions matching TRBD1. The CDR3 extends over 14 amino acids. The V and J ends lost 5 bases and 3 bases, in that order; junction bases with no gene match: 4. CDR1 and CDR2 (germline): LGHNT, FRNRAP. The DNA read from the CDR3 is TGTGCTAGTGGTCCCGGGACAGGGGTCTACGAG. Amino acid sequence: CASGPGTGVYE. The full-length CDR3 reads as CASGPGTGVYEQYF.

By frequency, this clone registers medium-sized. The read stops 3 residues short of the end of the CDR3; the missing end is completed from the germline J gene. The chain employs TRBV2 and TRBJ2-1; D remains ambiguous. The length of the CDR3 is 13 residues. The germline V and J ends were trimmed by 3 bases and 5 bases, with 8 bases remaining between them. Germline lookup yields CDR1 SNHLY and CDR2 FYNNEI. The CDR3 sequence: CASSDDINNEQFF. The CDR3 DNA, read in part, is TGTGCCAGCAGTGATGACATCAACAATGAG.

For this clone: The read ends 3 residues early relative to the CDR3; the germline J gene fills the gap. This chain links TRBV19 with TRBJ1-6, with 7 bases fitting TRBD1. This CDR3 region has 15 residues. Germline values: CDR1 LNHDA, CDR2 SQIVND (reference sequence). V dropped 5 bases and J dropped 9; count of bases not matched to a gene: 10. The part of the CDR3 DNA that was read is TGTGCCAGTAGTCCCACCCCAGGGGGATTTTCACCC. This encodes CASSPTPGGFSP. The whole CDR3 protein reads CASSPTPGGFSPLHF.

A note on this clone: The read terminates 3 residues ahead of where the CDR3 ends, so the germline J gene completes it. This chain links TRBV20-1 with TRBJ1-4; 8 bases map to TRBD1. V dropped 1 base and J dropped 10; count of bases not matched to a gene: 5. Germline CDR1 and CDR2: DFQATT and SNEGSKA (reference sequence). This CDR3 is 13 amino acids long. The part of the CDR3 DNA that was read is TGCAGTGCTAGAGGACAGGGGAGTGGAAAA. It translates to CSARGQGSGK. The full CDR3 protein is CSARGQGSGKLFF.

Measured by frequency, this clone is medium-sized. The read ends 3 residues early relative to the CDR3; the germline J gene fills the gap. This chain links TRBV20-1 with TRBJ1-2; a possible D gene is TRBD1 (5 bases). Looked up from germline, CDR1 is DFQATT and CDR2 is SNEGSKA (reference sequence). The length of the CDR3 is 15 residues. Trimming removed 4 bases from V and 6 bases from J, with 21 bases in between. CDR3 sequence reads: CSATGDSKVRDGYTF. The sequenced CDR3 bases are TGCAGTGCTACCGGGGACTCCAAAGTCCGGGATGGC.

For this clone: The read ends 3 residues before the CDR3 terminus; that terminus is restored from the germline J gene. The rearrangement uses TRBV20-1 and TRBJ2-1; TRBD1 is a possible D gene (6 bases). Germline lookup yields CDR1 DFQATT and CDR2 SNEGSKA (reference sequence). Deletions cut 5 bases from V and 5 bases from J, with 13 bases between. The CDR3 consists of 13 residues. CDR3 in amino acids: CSAFGQLHNEQFF. The CDR3 bases that were read are TGCAGTGCTTTCGGACAGTTACACAATGAG.

Concerning this clone: The CDR3 end lies 3 residues beyond the end of the read and is filled in from the germline J gene. The V gene is TRBV19, the J gene TRBJ1-6; TRBD1 matches at 7 bases. Germline loops: CDR1 LNHDA, CDR2 SQIVND (reference sequence). This CDR3 comprises 14 residues. The J segment lost 6 bases and the V segment lost 5 bases, leaving 4 bases of the junction unmatched. The DNA read from the CDR3 is TGTGCCAGTAGTCAAACAGGGGCTAATTCACCC. Protein: CASSQTGANSP. The CDR3 reads in full as CASSQTGANSPLHF.

A remark on this clone: The CDR3 end lies 3 residues beyond the end of the read and is filled in from the germline J gene. J is TRBJ1-5 and V is TRBV20-1, with D perhaps TRBD1 (5 bases). The CDR3 has 15 amino acids. The germline V and J ends were trimmed by 5 bases and 0 bases, with 14 bases remaining between them. The germline CDR1 and CDR2 sequences are DFQATT and SNEGSKA (reference sequence). This CDR3 is CSAASGGHSNQPQHF. The part of the CDR3 DNA that was read is TGCAGTGCTGCGTCAGGAGGACATAGCAATCAGCCC.